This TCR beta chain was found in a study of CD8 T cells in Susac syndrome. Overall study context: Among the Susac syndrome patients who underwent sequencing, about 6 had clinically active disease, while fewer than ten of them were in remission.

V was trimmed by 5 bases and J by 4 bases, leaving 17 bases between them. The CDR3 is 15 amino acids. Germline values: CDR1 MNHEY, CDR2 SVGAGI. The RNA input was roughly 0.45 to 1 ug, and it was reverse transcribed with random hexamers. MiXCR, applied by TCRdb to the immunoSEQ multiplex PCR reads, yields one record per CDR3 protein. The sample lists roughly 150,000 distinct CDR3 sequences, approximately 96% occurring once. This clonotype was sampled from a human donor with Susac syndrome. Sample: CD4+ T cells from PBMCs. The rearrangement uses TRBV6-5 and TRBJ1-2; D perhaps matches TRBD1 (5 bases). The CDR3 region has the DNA TGTGCCAGCAGTATCGGACAACGGATACTCTATGGCTACACCTTC. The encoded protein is CASSIGQRILYGYTF.